This T cell receptor (beta chain) emerged from a study of cytomegalovirus exposure and HLA in healthy donors. A note on this clone: Its antigen is unidentified.

Points from the study as a whole: Later analysis indicated greater clonal expansion among HLA-associated TCR beta chains than among equally common other chains. It was reported in a later analysis that an Asian-associated ancestry cluster showed fewer N-insertions than the 666-donor mean.

PCR used 60 Vbeta primers and 13 Jbeta primers. Profiling relied on immunoSEQ multiplex PCR, and the TCRdb table lists in-frame clones only, not all of them. The data contain approximately 150,000 clones, roughly 84% of them singletons. Germline V lookup: CDR1 MGHRA, CDR2 YSYEKL. Trimming pared 0 bases from V and 0 bases from J, leaving 7 bases between. The CDR3 spans 15 residues. The chain carries TRBV4-1 and TRBJ2-3; possible D gene TRBD2, 5 bases. The sequencing sample was made of PBMCs. The source is a boy aged 2 to 10 in good health and CMV-seronegative. CDR3 sequence reads: CASSQEWTSTDTQYF. The CDR3 DNA sequence: TGCGCCAGCAGCCAAGAATGGACTAGCACAGATACGCAGTATTTT.